These T cell receptor beta chains were read from a single sample in a study of blood T cell repertoires in COVID-19. The protocol was immunoSEQ multiplex PCR, while the TCRdb copy is restricted to in-frame clones and leaves out a portion. Among 210,000 or so clones, about 76% were seen once, and the ten largest hold approximately 9%. The sequenced sample was PBMCs or T cells enriched from blood (not recorded which). All receptors derive from a woman aged 45-65 years with acute COVID-19. CDR3s include the opening cysteine and the closing phenylalanine or tryptophan. A D gene is named only where the DNA matches it firmly. Size values are once, few and many counts, or a class for expanded clones, and some rows have none.

CDR3 length	J gene	V gene	D gene	clone size	CDR3 protein	CDR3 DNA
12	TRBJ2-7	TRBV21-1	NA	NA	CASRQAAYEQYF	TGTGCCAGCCGACAGGCCGCCTACGAGCAGTACTTC
13	TRBJ1-2	TRBV6-5	TRBD1	few	CASSYQGDYGYTF	TGTGCCAGCAGTTATCAGGGGGACTATGGCTACACCTTC
15	TRBJ1-6	TRBV28	NA	NA	CASSPDTLRHSPLHF	TGTGCCAGCAGCCCCGACACCCTCAGACATTCACCCCTCCACTTT
15	TRBJ1-5	TRBV19	TRBD1	NA	CASRGDRSINQPQHF	TGTGCCAGTAGGGGGGACAGGTCAATCAATCAGCCCCAGCATTTT
16	TRBJ2-5	TRBV7-2	NA	once	CASSLVAQAFAETQYF	TGTGCCAGCAGCTTAGTAGCACAGGCGTTCGCAGAGACCCAGTACTTC
14	TRBJ2-5	TRBV6-5	TRBD1	NA	CASSYSGQEETQYF	TGTGCCAGCAGTTACTCAGGACAGGAAGAGACCCAGTACTTC
18	TRBJ2-2	TRBV4-3	TRBD2	NA	CASSQDLSGTTNTGELFF	TGCGCCAGCAGCCAAGATCTTAGCGGGACGACGAACACCGGGGAGCTGTTTTTT
18	TRBJ2-1	TRBV7-2	TRBD1	once	CASSLVPRYRDRDNEQFF	TGTGCCAGCAGCTTAGTCCCTCGGTACCGGGACAGAGACAATGAGCAGTTCTTC
15	TRBJ2-2	TRBV27	NA	NA	CASSFRGPYTGELFF	TGTGCCAGCAGTTTTCGAGGTCCGTACACCGGGGAGCTGTTTTTT
18	TRBJ1-1	TRBV4-3	NA	NA	CASSQDISAEGLYSEAFF	TGCGCCAGCAGCCAAGATATTTCAGCCGAGGGTTTGTATAGTGAAGCTTTCTTT
16	TRBJ1-5	TRBV28	NA	few	CASKIQGWVLGQPQHF	TGTGCCAGCAAAATACAGGGTTGGGTATTAGGTCAGCCCCAGCATTTT
12	TRBJ1-6	TRBV2	NA	once	CASMRQNSPLHF	TGTGCCAGCATGAGACAGAATTCACCCCTCCACTTT
12	TRBJ1-5	TRBV19	NA	NA	CASSIVSQPQHF	TGTGCCAGTAGTATAGTGAGCCAGCCCCAGCATTTT
19	TRBJ2-3	TRBV7-2	TRBD2	NA	CASSLARASGGAVLDTQYF	TGTGCCAGCAGCTTAGCGCGGGCTAGCGGGGGGGCAGTTCTAGATACGCAGTATTTT
17	TRBJ1-6	TRBV9	NA	NA	CASSVGVSRIGNSPLHF	TGTGCCAGCAGCGTAGGTGTTTCCAGGATCGGTAATTCACCCCTCCACTTT
14	TRBJ1-6	TRBV27	NA	NA	CASSLRENNSPLHF	TGTGCCAGCAGTTTACGGGAGAATAATTCACCCCTCCACTTT
16	TRBJ1-1	TRBV4-1	TRBD1	NA	CASSQDRRGFNTEAFF	TGCGCCAGCAGCCAAGACCGCAGGGGGTTCAACACTGAAGCTTTCTTT
13	TRBJ1-1	TRBV6-6	NA	NA	CASSRNEDTEAFF	TGTGCCAGCTCTCGGAATGAGGACACTGAAGCTTTCTTT
15	TRBJ1-1	TRBV7-9	TRBD1	NA	CASSLGQGEGKGAFF	TGTGCCAGCAGCCTCGGACAGGGGGAAGGGAAAGGGGCTTTCTTT
14	TRBJ1-1	TRBV7-9	TRBD1	NA	CASSETGPYTEAFF	TGTGCCAGCAGCGAGACAGGGCCGTACACTGAAGCTTTCTTT
15	TRBJ2-1	TRBV7-8	NA	NA	CASSYSGASYNEQFF	TGTGCCAGCAGCTACTCAGGGGCCTCTTACAATGAGCAGTTCTTC
14	TRBJ2-6	TRBV19	NA	NA	CAGSQSSGANVLTF	TGTGCCGGGTCACAGAGCTCTGGGGCCAACGTCCTGACTTTC
15	TRBJ1-3	TRBV30	NA	NA	CAWKLGPSSGNTIYF	TGTGCCTGGAAATTGGGGCCGTCCTCTGGAAACACCATATATTTT
17	TRBJ2-6	TRBV15	NA	few	CATSRDGGASGANVLTF	TGTGCCACCAGTAGAGATGGAGGGGCTTCGGGGGCCAACGTCCTGACTTTC
14	TRBJ1-1	TRBV5-4	NA	NA	CASSLPDWNTEAFF	TGTGCCAGCAGCTTGCCAGACTGGAACACTGAAGCTTTCTTT
13	TRBJ1-1	TRBV10-3	NA	few	CAITQGMGTEAFF	TGTGCCATCACTCAGGGTATGGGGACTGAAGCTTTCTTT
15	TRBJ1-2	TRBV24-1	TRBD1	NA	CATSDAGQAYYGYTF	TGTGCCACCAGTGATGCGGGACAGGCCTACTATGGCTACACCTTC
13	TRBJ1-4	TRBV6-5	NA	NA	CATAGGINEKLFF	TGTGCCACGGCTGGGGGGATTAATGAAAAACTGTTTTTT
14	TRBJ1-4	TRBV25-1	TRBD1	NA	CASGPGGANEKLFF	TGTGCCAGCGGACCAGGGGGTGCTAATGAAAAACTGTTTTTT
12	TRBJ1-2	TRBV29-1	TRBD1	few	CSAGTANYGYTF	TGCAGCGCCGGGACAGCTAACTATGGCTACACCTTC
11	TRBJ2-7	TRBV29-1	NA	once	CSVKQGYEQYF	TGCAGCGTTAAACAGGGTTACGAGCAGTACTTC
15	TRBJ2-3	TRBV7-2	TRBD2	NA	CASSLTAGGRDTQYF	TGTGCCAGCAGCTTAACCGCGGGGGGGCGAGATACGCAGTATTTT
15	TRBJ1-5	TRBV19	NA	NA	CASTDRARVNQPQHF	TGTGCCAGTACCGATCGGGCCAGGGTAAATCAGCCCCAGCATTTT
15	TRBJ1-1	TRBV7-9	NA	NA	CASSLLGGVNTEAFF	TGTGCCAGCAGCTTATTGGGGGGTGTGAACACTGAAGCTTTCTTT
17	TRBJ1-5	TRBV7-9	TRBD1	once	CASSKDRGAVGNQPQHF	TGTGCCAGCAGCAAGGACAGGGGAGCTGTAGGTAATCAGCCCCAGCATTTT
14	TRBJ1-6	TRBV2	NA	NA	CASSSDSFNSPLHF	TGTGCCAGCAGTTCCGACAGTTTTAATTCACCCCTCCACTTT
15	TRBJ2-7	TRBV28	TRBD1	NA	CASIGTDTRGYEQYF	TGTGCCAGCATTGGGACAGACACCAGAGGCTACGAGCAGTACTTC
15	TRBJ1-5	TRBV19	TRBD1	NA	CASRTTGHSNQPQHF	TGTGCCAGTAGAACGACAGGGCATAGCAATCAGCCCCAGCATTTT
15	TRBJ1-6	TRBV27	TRBD1	NA	CASSSFTGGSSPLHF	TGTGCCAGCAGTTCTTTTACAGGGGGTAGCTCACCCCTCCACTTT
16	TRBJ1-1	TRBV6-6	NA	NA	CASNPLGGPLRTEAFF	TGTGCCAGCAACCCATTGGGGGGACCCCTGCGGACTGAAGCTTTCTTT
13	TRBJ1-3	TRBV18	NA	NA	CASSPGQGNTIYF	TGTGCCAGCTCACCCGGACAGGGAAACACCATATATTTT
15	TRBJ1-5	TRBV28	TRBD1	NA	CASSKSGTGVRPQHF	TGTGCCAGCAGTAAATCCGGGACAGGGGTTAGGCCCCAGCATTTT
16	TRBJ2-2	TRBV2	TRBD2	NA	CASSVSGGGATGELFF	TGTGCCAGCAGTGTATCTGGCGGGGGGGCCACCGGGGAGCTGTTTTTT
14	TRBJ1-2	TRBV2	NA	NA	CASSEKGLNYGYTF	TGTGCCAGCAGTGAAAAGGGACTAAACTATGGCTACACCTTC
16	TRBJ1-2	TRBV19	NA	NA	CASSKAGIGASYGYTF	TGTGCCAGTAGTAAAGCAGGGATCGGTGCCAGCTATGGCTACACCTTC
16	TRBJ2-3	TRBV18	NA	NA	CASSRSQQGSTDTQYF	TGTGCCAGCTCAAGGTCCCAGCAGGGCAGCACAGATACGCAGTATTTT
15	TRBJ1-5	TRBV9	TRBD1	NA	CASSVAGTGNQPQHF	TGTGCCAGCAGCGTAGCCGGGACAGGGAATCAGCCCCAGCATTTT
16	TRBJ2-1	TRBV14	NA	NA	CASSQVGRGSYNEQFF	TGTGCCAGCAGCCAAGTAGGTAGGGGATCCTACAATGAGCAGTTCTTC
15	TRBJ2-7	TRBV28	NA	few	CASSLLSTSGREQYF	TGTGCCAGCAGCCTCCTTTCGACTAGTGGCAGGGAGCAGTACTTC
19	TRBJ2-7	TRBV4-1	TRBD2	NA	CASSPISGTSERSSYEQYF	TGCGCCAGCAGCCCTATCTCCGGGACTAGCGAAAGGAGCTCCTACGAGCAGTACTTC
16	TRBJ1-6	TRBV21-1	NA	NA	CASSRSAGGATPPLHF	TGTGCCAGCAGTCGGAGCGCAGGGGGCGCAACTCCACCCCTCCACTTT
17	TRBJ2-5	TRBV30	TRBD2	NA	CAWSYAGTRKESETQYF	TGTGCCTGGAGTTACGCCGGGACTAGGAAGGAGTCAGAGACCCAGTACTTC